This TCR beta chain came from a study of blood T cell repertoires in COVID-19 (dated by TCRdb to about 2020). Context from the whole study: Samples from collaborators originated in the United States, Italy and Spain and spanned both the acute and convalescent phases of COVID-19. Subjects who had been exposed to COVID-19, were actively infected with it, or had recovered from it provided the deeply sampled blood TCRbeta repertoires that made up the dataset. Where available, HLA class I and class II types were taken from metadata supplied by the sample provider and were not determined by assay-based typing. Sample metadata almost always included a de-identified subject ID, COVID-19 status, age in years and sex. A freely available public database, intended as a resource for researchers studying the immune response to SARS-CoV-2, is where the repertoires were released. Samples came from the ongoing ImmuneRACE study (first 160 participants) plus 1,254 subjects from 6 global collaborators. The prospective study material was composed of cDNA or gDNA derived from T cells, B-cell-depleted T cells, or PBMCs. What the study reported, not specific to this receptor: The amount of clinical and demographic metadata varied by source and participant and was provided uncurated.

Participants in the prospective study were aged 18 to 89 years, lived in under 30 United States geographic areas, and enrolled through a virtual design. To assign participants to cohorts, the prospective study relied on clinical history that participants themselves reported in a screening survey and a study questionnaire. Mobile phlebotomists in the prospective study collected whole blood, serum and a nasopharyngeal or oropharyngeal swab from every participant. Participants in the prospective study had the option to provide additional blood draws and questionnaires over a roughly 2-month period. Prospective study blood samples were shipped either frozen or at room temperature before DNA extraction. A remark on this clone: No antigen is known for it. Qualities for individual bases were not recorded, and no much larger clone is one base off.

TCRbeta CDR3 regions were amplified from genomic DNA using the immunoSEQ Assay, a bias-controlled multiplex PCR. Processing in the source paper ran as follows. The number of nucleated cells in each sample was estimated by amplification of reference gene primers within the assay. To quantify the absolute abundance of each unique TCRbeta CDR3 rearrangement, sequence reads were collapsed and filtered. For each sample, productive Simpson clonality was calculated as the square root of Simpson's diversity index over productive rearrangements. Sourced from immuneACCESS, this table was stored by TCRdb with only in-frame sequences that have V and J called. A share of the clones is absent; for the studies checked, an unresolved V gene accounts for under half, and the remainder has no known explanation. V and J calls and clone size are those listed in that table; D and trimming were worked out from the DNA. This sample lists 300,000 to 400,000 clones; 80% to 90% were detected once. Around 4.2% of the sample is taken by the ten largest.

The sequencing sample was made of PBMCs or T cells enriched from blood (not recorded which). The sequence was obtained from a woman between 40 and 55 years old with acute COVID-19.

The nucleotide sequence is TGTGCCAGTAGTATAATCCCGGGGGGGAATTTCTACGAGCAGTACTTC. Its protein reads: CASSIIPGGNFYEQYF. The chain is assembled from TRBV19 and TRBJ2-7; TRBD2 matches 8 bases in the middle. Based on the germline V gene (reference sequence), the CDR1 and CDR2 sequences are LNHDA and SQIVND. From its cysteine to its phenylalanine, the CDR3 spans 16 amino acids. Of the read, only the CDR3 DNA is kept; its 48 bases are in frame from base 1. V loses 2 bases at its end and J loses 3 bases; junction bases beyond the gene matches: 9.